The 10 T cell receptor beta chains in this list originate from one sample, sequenced in a study of T cell repertoires in cytomegalovirus infection. TCRdb independently ran MiXCR on the reads; one entry per CDR3 protein. In the table there are around 130,000 distinct CDR3 sequences, more than 20% of which are singletons. Their antigens remain unidentified. Sequenced: PBMCs, sequenced either directly or after in vitro stimulation (not recorded which). The receptor set was obtained from a human donor in good health (CMV status not recorded). Some clones in this sample may be carry-over from other donors' samples.

The CDR3 coding sequence is TGTGCCAGCAGGGACAGCTCCTACGAGCAGTACTTC. Translating gives CASRDSSYEQYF. The chain couples TRBV6-6 to TRBJ2-7; possibly TRBD1 for D (6 bases). CDR1 MNHNY and CDR2 SVGAGI come from the germline V gene (reference sequence). Trimming took 6 bases from V and 0 from J, leaving 6 bases between them. There are 12 residues in the CDR3.

This clonotype was detected many times. The chain couples TRBV11-2 to TRBJ1-1; 10 nucleotides line up with TRBD1. The ends lost 1 base at V and 0 bases at J; junction bases unmatched: 8. The CDR3 is made up of 18 amino acids. From germline, CDR1 is SGHAT and CDR2 FQNNGV. Here the CDR3 DNA reads TGTGCCAGCAGCTTAGCGCCGGGACAGGGGACCGTGAACACTGAAGCTTTCTTT. Encoded protein: CASSLAPGQGTVNTEAFF.

The chain employs TRBV12-3 or TRBV12-4 and TRBJ1-1, with D perhaps matching TRBD1 (5 bases). Trimming left V 7 bases short and J 10 bases short, with 13 bases between. This CDR3 comprises 11 residues. The CDR3 sequence is CASTGTTGAFF. The CDR3 DNA is TGTGCCAGCACCGGGACGACCGGAGCTTTCTTT.

Comment on this clonotype: At one boundary the junction diverges from the germline segment, which might be a read error. The chain uses TRBV6-6 and TRBJ2-3; 8 nucleotides align to TRBD2. Germline V gene data show CDR1 as MNHNY and CDR2 as SVGAGI (reference sequence). CDR3 length equals 17 residues. In nucleotides, the CDR3 is TGTGACAGCAGTTACTCGCGTATCCGGGGGGGCAAAGATACGCAGTATTTT. Residues: CDSSYSRIRGGKDTQYF.

This clonotype was found a few times. The gene calls are TRBV7-2 and TRBJ2-3; TRBD2 aligns across 8 bases. J was trimmed by 5 bases and V by 5 bases; bases with no gene match: 9. The CDR3 is 15 residues long. The germline V gene encodes CDR1 SGHTA and CDR2 FQGNSA. Here the CDR3 DNA reads TGTGCCAGCAGCCGAGAGCGGGAGCCGCAAGATACGCAGTATTTT. This encodes CASSREREPQDTQYF.

The chain uses TRBV5-1 and TRBJ2-3, with D unresolved. The germline V gene has CDR1 SGHRS and CDR2 YFSETQ. This CDR3 comprises 15 residues. V was trimmed by 0 bases and J by 5 bases, leaving 13 bases between them. Written as DNA, the CDR3 is TGCGCCAGCAGCTTGGCTGAAGGTCTGATAGATACGCAGTATTTT. This encodes CASSLAEGLIDTQYF.

As DNA, the CDR3 is TGTGCCAGCAGTTTGACAGGGGCGACGACAGACAATGAGCAGTTCTTC. Encoded protein: CASSLTGATTDNEQFF. V usage is TRBV7-6 and J usage is TRBJ2-1, with 8 bases fitting TRBD1. This CDR3 contains 16 residues. Trimming cost V 6 bases and J 5 bases; bases outside gene matches: 12. In germline, CDR1 is SGHVS, CDR2 FNYEAQ.

The DNA for the CDR3 is TGTGCCAGCAGCCAGTCGGGGGGACTAGCGGGGGGAGGGGACTACAATGAGCAGTTCTTC. Encoded protein: CASSQSGGLAGGGDYNEQFF. The chain uses TRBV7-6 and TRBJ2-1, with TRBD2 matching over 15 bases. Trimming removed 5 bases from V and 3 bases from J; junction bases left unmatched: 14. This CDR3 has 20 amino acids. In germline, CDR1 is SGHVS, CDR2 FNYEAQ.

The V call is TRBV28, the J call TRBJ2-6; possibly TRBD1 or TRBD2 for D (7 bases each). V lost 7 bases and J lost 0, with 16 bases in between. The CDR3 consists of 17 residues. In germline, CDR1 is MDHEN, CDR2 SYDVKM. The CDR3 here is CASTRGGRLSGANVLTF. The CDR3 DNA reads TGTGCCAGCACCAGGGGGGGCAGGCTCTCTGGGGCCAACGTCCTGACTTTC.

The count of this clonotype is one. The chain uses TRBV20-1 and TRBJ2-2; TRBD1 matches 8 bases. V gave up 5 bases and J gave up 6 bases; unmatched junction bases: 5. CDR3 length: 13 residues. Per germline, CDR1 DFQATT and CDR2 SNEGSKA (reference sequence). As DNA, the CDR3 is TGCAGTGCTCTGACAGGGGTGGCCGGGGAGCTGTTTTTT. It yields the protein CSALTGVAGELFF.